The present TCR beta chain was sequenced within a study of cytomegalovirus exposure and HLA in healthy donors. The CDR3 totals 14 residues. The J segment lost 4 bases and the V segment lost 6 bases, leaving 4 bases of the junction unmatched. Germline lookup yields CDR1 SNHLY and CDR2 FYNNEI. 60 Vbeta and 13 Jbeta primers were used in PCR. Profiled with immunoSEQ multiplex PCR; TCRdb holds only in-frame clones, not every one. Altogether 270,000 or so clones are present, 92% being singletons, with the ten largest covering 1.7%. The sequence was collected from a girl aged 2-15 years in good health and CMV-seronegative. Sample: PBMCs. V gene TRBV2 combines with J gene TRBJ1-4, with TRBD1 identical over 8 bases. DNA for the CDR3: TGTGCCAGCAGGGACAGGGCGGGTAATGAAAAACTGTTTTTT. It specifies CASRDRAGNEKLFF.